This T cell receptor beta chain originates from a study of PD-1 blockade in mismatch repair-deficient tumors. Whole-study context: Patients had approximately 12 mismatch repair-deficient cancer types, all previously treated and progressing.

TCRdb's table, derived via immunoSEQ multiplex PCR, lists solely in-frame clones and lacks some. Here the sample spans tens of thousands of clones, around four fifths being singletons. Turning to this clone: Its antigen is still unknown.

Findings and caveats of the study: Tumor-resident clones, often undetectable pretreatment in blood, expanded then contracted after pembrolizumab.

All patients were mismatch repair deficient, assessed by either PCR or immunohistochemistry. Three pembrolizumab responders had their TCRs sequenced. The germline CDR1 and CDR2 sequences are SGHRS and YFSETQ. The CDR3 sequence is 16 residues long. V was pared by 3 bases and J by 4 bases, with 12 bases of the junction left unmatched. This TCR derives from an adult with mismatch repair-deficient cancer. The chain has TRBV5-1 and TRBJ2-7; TRBD1 agrees at 8 bases. This material consisted of peripheral blood, taken 4 weeks after starting pembrolizumab. DNA of the CDR3: TGCGCCAGCAGCTGGGGGATGACAGGGGTCCTTTACGAGCAGTACTTC. Translated, it gives CASSWGMTGVLYEQYF.